Here is one TCR beta chain with its context. Per the study methods: How many nucleated cells were present was estimated from reference gene primer amplification. Assay: immunoSEQ multiplex PCR; the TCRdb copy retains only in-frame clones and omits some. V, J and clone size derive from that table, while D and trimming were established from the DNA sequence. The sample lists 160,000 or so clones; about four fifths were seen once. This sample was included in a study of blood T cell repertoires in COVID-19. The wider study: Sites across the United States, Italy and Spain contributed samples from acute and convalescent COVID-19. T cells, B-cell-depleted T cells, or PBMCs supplied cDNA or gDNA.

The V end lost 7 bases, the J end lost 0 bases, and 14 bases lay between the germline ends. Germline V gives CDR1 SGHRS, CDR2 YFSETQ. The CDR3 has 14 amino acids. Sequenced sample: peripheral blood. The sequence was collected from a man aged 55 to 70 with active or convalescent COVID-19. This chain uses TRBV5-1 with TRBJ2-7; D unresolved. CDR3 DNA: TGCGCCAGCCTAACGGGTCCCAGCTCCTACGAGCAGTACTTC. Translated: CASLTGPSSYEQYF.